The rows below give T cell receptor beta chains drawn from one sample of a study of T cell repertoires in cytomegalovirus infection. Their specific antigens are unknown. From the reads, TCRdb called clonotypes with MiXCR, one entry per CDR3 protein. This table holds under 150,000 distinct CDR3 sequences, roughly a quarter found once. Sequenced input: PBMCs, sequenced either directly or after in vitro stimulation (not recorded which). The source is a human donor in good health (CMV status not recorded). Some clones in this sample may be carry-over from other donors' samples. The CDR3 runs from the conserved cysteine through the conserved F or W. Fields, in order: V gene, clone size, J gene, CDR3 protein. Expanded clones are given a class, and other clones once, few, many or no size at all.

TRBV6-5	-	TRBJ1-2	CASSYRANYGYTF
TRBV5-1	-	TRBJ2-5	CASRTGQGRETQYF
TRBV6-2/TRBV6-3	-	TRBJ1-2	CASSYSMGSANYGYTF
TRBV7-2	many	TRBJ1-3	CASSLVGQGSGNTIYF
TRBV6-2/TRBV6-3	-	TRBJ2-4	CASSYSLGDLAKNIQYF
TRBV7-9	many	TRBJ2-1	CASSLVGLAWNEQFF
TRBV7-8	many	TRBJ1-1	CASSFGTEAFF
TRBV7-2	-	TRBJ2-1	CASSLGLGGWGEQFF
TRBV7-2	many	TRBJ1-6	CASSLVAARTLHF
TRBV12-3/TRBV12-4	-	TRBJ2-1	CASSTPTGAVAEQFF
TRBV4-1	-	TRBJ2-2	CASSQVSGSFGGELFF
TRBV7-8	-	TRBJ1-1	CASTTDTEAFF
TRBV7-8	many	TRBJ2-7	CASSRLRDNYEQYF
TRBV19	few	TRBJ2-1	CASRGLAGEGEQFF
TRBV7-2	many	TRBJ2-3	CASSFVSARADTQYF
TRBV4-1	many	TRBJ1-5	CASSQAPEGGANQPQHF
TRBV11-3	-	TRBJ2-5	CASSLTDGWETQYF
TRBV24-1	many	TRBJ2-1	CATSDTSGTYNEQFF
TRBV29-1	few	TRBJ2-3	CSVEDPSTDTQYF
TRBV19	few	TRBJ1-1	CASSTYLARGGSNTEAFF
TRBV7-2	few	TRBJ1-6	CASSPTGDRGSPLHF
TRBV7-2	many	TRBJ2-1	CASSSLDSIGQFF
TRBV24-1	-	TRBJ2-3	CATSEGKTSTDTQYF
TRBV7-6	-	TRBJ2-7	CASSSLADPDEQYF
TRBV7-9	many	TRBJ2-5	CASSFPGVETQYF
TRBV7-9	-	TRBJ2-1	CASNGQGRSYNEQFF
TRBV6-6	few	TRBJ2-6	CASTPIRVAGANVLTF
TRBV28	many	TRBJ2-1	CASSLGLGEGFF
TRBV29-1	-	TRBJ2-1	CSVLQLNEQFF
TRBV5-1	-	TRBJ2-1	CASNRASGSPNEQFF
TRBV6-1	many	TRBJ2-4	CAAKDGTHTSEYF
TRBV2	few	TRBJ1-3	CASSAQGRTSGNTIYF
TRBV11-2	few	TRBJ1-6	CASSAARTSPLHF
TRBV28	-	TRBJ1-2	CATGTGITNYGYTF
TRBV28	few	TRBJ2-7	CASSVSSGGSYEQYF
TRBV7-2	many	TRBJ2-5	CASSLNGGSWEETQYF
TRBV20-1	-	TRBJ2-1	CSASLAGVLYNEQFF
TRBV4-1	few	TRBJ1-2	CASSQHQGELYGYTF
TRBV19	few	TRBJ2-3	CASRRGSTDTQYF
TRBV19	-	TRBJ1-3	CASSTTDSGNTIYF
TRBV12-5	many	TRBJ1-1	CASGLWGQGAEAFF
TRBV6-1	few	TRBJ2-1	CASSVTSGGYNEQFF
TRBV6-1	-	TRBJ2-6	CASSDLGANVLTF
TRBV7-2	-	TRBJ1-1	CASSLGTGLNTEAFF
TRBV7-2	many	TRBJ2-5	CASRPASQETQYF
TRBV7-2	few	TRBJ2-1	CASSPSGRAPNEQFF
TRBV6-2/TRBV6-3	-	TRBJ2-1	CASSYYQRDEQFF
TRBV20-1	many	TRBJ2-2	CSARGRELFF